The count of the clone carrying this T cell receptor (beta chain) is one. This entry is derived from a study of T-cell memory formation after mild COVID-19. This CDR3 spans 13 amino acids. Germline-derived CDR1 and CDR2 are SGHDT and YYEEEE. Trimming took off 1 base at V and 1 base at J, with 5 bases between the two ends. TCRdb used MiXCR to reprocess the 5' RACE reads, holding one entry per CDR3 protein. The sample lists hundreds of thousands of distinct CDR3 sequences; roughly 17% were seen once. The source is an adult woman who had mild COVID-19 (a few samples of this study predate the infection). Cell type and time point are not known. This chain connects TRBV5-6 to TRBJ2-5; D call uncertain. Sequencing input: PBMCs or a T cell subset sorted from them (not recorded which). CDR3 in amino acids: CASSLKSQETQYF. The CDR3 nucleotides are TGTGCCAGCAGCTTGAAGAGCCAAGAGACCCAGTACTTC.